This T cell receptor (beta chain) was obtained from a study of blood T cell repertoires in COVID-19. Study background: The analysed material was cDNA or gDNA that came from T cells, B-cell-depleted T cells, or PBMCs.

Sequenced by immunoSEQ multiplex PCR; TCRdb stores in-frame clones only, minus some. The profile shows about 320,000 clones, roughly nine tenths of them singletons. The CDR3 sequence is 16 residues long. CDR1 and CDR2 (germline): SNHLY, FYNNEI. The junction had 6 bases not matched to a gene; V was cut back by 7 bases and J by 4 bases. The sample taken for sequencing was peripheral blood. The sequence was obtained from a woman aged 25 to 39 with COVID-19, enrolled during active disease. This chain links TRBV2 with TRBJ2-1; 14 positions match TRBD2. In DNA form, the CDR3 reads TGTGCCAGCACCCGGACTAGCGGGGGGTCATACAATGAGCAGTTCTTC. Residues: CASTRTSGGSYNEQFF.